This TCR beta chain came from a study of OX40 agonist ivuxolimab in advanced cancers. Some background on the complete study: Ivuxolimab was an agonistic, fully human IgG2 monoclonal antibody directed against OX40 (CD134), a costimulatory receptor. Patients were allowed to have had prior anti-PD-1, anti-PD-L1 or anti-CTLA-4 therapy, and more than 35% of the dose-escalation patients had been treated with checkpoint inhibitors. Of the 50 to 55 patients in dose escalation, around 19 had hepatocellular carcinoma, some 15 had melanoma, 9 had renal cell carcinoma and 9 had head and neck cancer. Partial responses were achieved by three dose-escalation patients, of whom one had hepatocellular carcinoma and two had cutaneous melanoma. A male proportion of roughly 80% and a mean age of approximately 60 years, ranging from 23 to 79, were recorded for the dose-escalation cohort. The paper describes the monotherapy dose-escalation part (N of about 52 patients) of the phase I trial of ivuxolimab. Intravenous ivuxolimab was administered to patients every 2 weeks at six dose levels: 0.01, 0.1, 0.3, 1.5, 3 and 10 mg/kg. Peripheral TCRbeta sequencing aimed to test whether ivuxolimab altered TCR sequence diversity and caused clonal T-cell expansion. General study outcomes and caveats: Antigen specificity was not determined for the clonally expanded peripheral T cells. At doses from 0.1 to 3.0 mg/kg, clonal expansion was seen in both CD4+ and CD8+ blood T cells between baseline and week 6. In the 0.1-3.0 mg/kg groups, partial responders were among the patients with the lowest normalized peripheral clonal expansion, particularly in CD8+ T cells. Low levels of normalized T-cell clonal expansion were also seen in some patients who did not respond. After ivuxolimab, expanded clones were on average more numerous among CD8+ T cells than among CD4+ T cells.

A word on this clone: Its antigen has not been determined. Per-base qualities were not stored, and no clone one base away is much larger.

The germline V gene encodes CDR1 SGDLS and CDR2 YYNGEE. V is clipped by 2 bases and J by 8 bases, and the sequence between their germline boundaries is 10 bases long. The CDR3, from cysteine to phenylalanine, totals 13 residues. Only the CDR3 portion is preserved as DNA: 39 bases, with reading frame beginning at the first base. Genomic DNA was extracted from sorted cells for sequencing of the TCRbeta CDR3 region. The immunoSEQ Assay was used for sequencing of TCRbeta CDR3 regions. TCRdb obtained this table from immuneACCESS and retained in-frame rearrangements with V and J assigned. These tables miss some clones; where compared with another copy, unresolved V genes account for less than half of the shortfall, and the remainder is unexplained. Present in this sample are 70,000 or so clones, 84% of which were seen just once. Of the sample, around 0.78% falls within the top ten clones. The trial excluded patients who had a history of autoimmune disease or were on systemic immunosuppression. In every dose cohort, peripheral blood was drawn for TCR sequencing at baseline, cycle 4 day 1, and cycle 7 day 1. Samples came from an open-label, multicenter, first-in-human phase I dose-escalation trial of ivuxolimab. Adults with locally advanced or metastatic melanoma, renal cell, hepatocellular, or head and neck squamous cell carcinoma were enrolled in the trial. Before TCR sequencing, CD4+ T cells and CD8+ T cells from peripheral blood were sorted into separate populations.

The rearrangement joined TRBV9 to TRBJ2-2; TRBD2 is perhaps the D gene, given 6 matching bases. This TCR was recovered from an adult with an advanced solid tumor such as melanoma, head and neck, liver or kidney cancer. Sequences were derived from CD4+ or CD8+ T cells sorted from blood, sampled in a trial of the OX40 agonist ivuxolimab. The CDR3 reads as follows: CASSVGLSGELFF. DNA sequence: TGTGCCAGCAGCGTGGGACTTTCAGGGGAGCTGTTTTTT.